Listed here are 27 T cell receptor beta chains from one sample, sequenced in a study of T cell changes during pregnancy in multiple sclerosis (dated by TCRdb to about 2019). Libraries came from the immunoSEQ multiplex PCR assay. Drawn from immuneACCESS, this table holds only the in-frame rearrangements with V and J called that TCRdb kept. Clones are partly lost; checked studies trace under half to an unresolved V gene and leave the rest unexplained. The sample contains 25,000 to 40,000 clones, 89% of them found a single time. About 7% of the sample lies in the top ten. Material: CD8+ T cells from peripheral blood mononuclear cells, obtained in the second trimester of pregnancy. These receptors came from a female donor with multiple sclerosis, enrolled in a pregnancy study.

The chain joins TRBV27 to TRBJ2-7; 7 bases are a match to TRBD1. Germline V CDR1 and CDR2: MNHEY, SMNVEV (reference sequence). The CDR3 contains 14 residues. J was trimmed by 7 bases and V by 5 bases; bases with no gene match: 11. This CDR3 is CASSPGTAGVEQYF. CDR3 bases: TGTGCCAGCAGTCCCGGGACAGCCGGCGTAGAGCAGTACTTC.

The chain joins TRBV19 to TRBJ1-3; D unresolved. The ends were cut back, 1 base at V and 4 bases at J, with 2 bases in the middle. Germline lookup yields CDR1 LNHDA and CDR2 SQIVND (reference sequence). This CDR3 has 12 amino acids. The CDR3 here is CASSIVGNTIYF. CDR3 DNA sequence: TGTGCCAGTAGTATAGTAGGAAACACCATATATTTT.

Only one count was recorded for this clone. V is TRBV4-3 and J is TRBJ2-1; 12 nucleotides agree with TRBD2. After removal of 5 bases from V and 3 bases from J, the junction contained 5 bases not matched to a gene. The CDR3 has 16 amino acids. Germline V CDR1 and CDR2: LGHNA, YSLEER. This CDR3 is CASSFGTSGLYNEQFF. The CDR3 DNA reads TGCGCCAGCAGCTTTGGGACTAGCGGGCTCTACAATGAGCAGTTCTTC.

CDR3: CAISEPNLAYEQYF. The DNA of the CDR3 is TGTGCCATCAGTGAGCCCAACTTGGCCTACGAGCAGTACTTC. The rearrangement uses TRBV10-3 and TRBJ2-7, with D unclear. V lost 2 bases, J lost 2 bases, and 10 bases lay in between. The CDR3 contains 14 residues. Germline-derived CDR1 and CDR2 are ENHRY and SYGVKD.

The J gene is TRBJ2-7, the V gene TRBV11-2; TRBD2 matches 8 bases. Per the germline V gene, CDR1 is SGHAT and CDR2 is FQNNGV. The junction had 8 bases not matched to a gene; V was cut back by 1 base and J by 6 bases. The CDR3 covers 15 residues. CDR3 amino acids: CASSLGATSEGEQYF. CDR3 nucleotide sequence: TGTGCCAGCAGCTTAGGCGCGACTAGCGAGGGCGAGCAGTACTTC.

The chain joins TRBV5-5 to TRBJ2-7; D is possibly TRBD1 (5 bases). The germline V gene has CDR1 SGHKS and CDR2 YYEKEE (reference sequence). The CDR3 consists of 14 residues. Trimming removed 2 bases from V and 1 base from J, with 10 bases in between. The CDR3 loop reads CASSFLGRSYEQYF. The CDR3 DNA sequence: TGTGCCAGCAGCTTTCTGGGGCGATCCTACGAGCAGTACTTC.

The V call is TRBV29-1, the J call TRBJ2-7; 7 nucleotides match TRBD1. Germline V lookup: CDR1 SQVTM, CDR2 ANQGSEA. The CDR3 runs 13 residues. V was pared by 6 bases and J by 6 bases, with 11 bases of the junction left unmatched. The CDR3 spells CSVRWTGHPEQYF. DNA of the CDR3: TGCAGCGTCCGATGGACAGGCCATCCCGAGCAGTACTTC.

The rearrangement joins TRBV27 to TRBJ1-2, with D possibly TRBD1 on 5 matching bases. The germline V gene has CDR1 MNHEY and CDR2 SMNVEV (reference sequence). This CDR3 is built from 13 residues. V lost 2 bases and J 4 bases, leaving 8 bases between the germline ends. Written as DNA, the CDR3 is TGTGCCAGCAGTTTACAGGGCCTCTATGGCTACACCTTC. Residues: CASSLQGLYGYTF.

V and J are TRBV7-9 and TRBJ1-6; no definite D call. The CDR3 consists of 12 residues. V lost 3 bases to trimming and J lost 8 bases, with 5 bases between them. Germline values: CDR1 SEHNR, CDR2 FQNEAQ (reference sequence). The CDR3 protein is CASSFEDSPLHF. In nucleotides, the CDR3 is TGTGCCAGCAGCTTTGAGGATTCACCCCTCCACTTT.

This sequence joins TRBV27 and TRBJ2-1; 7 bases fit TRBD1. V shed 3 bases and J 6 bases; nucleotides not matched to a gene: 5. CDR3 length: 14 amino acids. CDR1 is MNHEY and CDR2 is SMNVEV in the germline V gene (reference sequence). The CDR3 sequence: CASSFETGFNEQFF. Written as DNA, the CDR3 is TGTGCCAGCAGTTTCGAGACAGGGTTCAATGAGCAGTTCTTC.

The chain carries TRBV5-4 and TRBJ2-1, with 10 nucleotides matching TRBD2. From germline, CDR1 is SGHNT and CDR2 YYREEE (reference sequence). V shed 4 bases and J 8 bases; nucleotides not matched to a gene: 18. The CDR3 covers 18 residues. CDR3 bases: TGTGCCAGCAGCCTACGTCTCCCTAGCGGGAGTAGGGGCTATGAGCAGTTCTTC. It encodes CASSLRLPSGSRGYEQFF.

V gene TRBV5-6 combines with J gene TRBJ2-1; TRBD2 is a possible D gene (6 bases). The CDR3 runs to 15 residues. Germline assignment: CDR1 SGHDT and CDR2 YYEEEE. V gave up 7 bases and J gave up 8 bases, with 22 bases separating them. The CDR3 DNA reads as TGTGCCAGCTCGGGGCGTCCAGGGACTTTAGATGAGCAGTTCTTC. Amino acid sequence: CASSGRPGTLDEQFF.

A single count supports this clone. The chain uses TRBV6-5 and TRBJ1-2; 8 bases are a match to TRBD1. Looked up from germline, CDR1 is MNHEY and CDR2 is SVGAGI. V trimming: 4 bases; J trimming: 0 bases; junction bases outside the gene matches: 4. CDR3 length: 15 amino acids. The CDR3 loop reads CASSWTGNSNYGYTF. As DNA, the CDR3 is TGTGCCAGCAGTTGGACAGGGAACTCTAACTATGGCTACACCTTC.

The rearrangement uses TRBV2 and TRBJ2-1; 7 nucleotides agree with TRBD2. Per germline, CDR1 SNHLY and CDR2 FYNNEI. The CDR3 sequence is 14 residues long. Germline trimming cut 1 base from V and 10 bases from J; bases unmatched to any gene: 7. CDR3 protein: CASSEGAGRDEQFF. The CDR3 nucleotides read TGTGCCAGCAGTGAAGGGGCGGGGAGGGACGAGCAGTTCTTC.

V is TRBV6-5 and J is TRBJ1-5; 7 nucleotides match TRBD1. The ends lost 6 bases at V and 6 bases at J; junction bases unmatched: 11. The CDR3 is 15 amino acids. Germline V gene sequence: CDR1 MNHEY, CDR2 SVGAGI. CDR3 in amino acids: CASSLGGQASQPQHF. The CDR3 DNA is TGTGCCAGCAGCCTAGGCGGACAGGCAAGTCAGCCCCAGCATTTT.

This sequence joins TRBV27 and TRBJ2-7, with 7 bases matching TRBD1. Germline V lookup: CDR1 MNHEY, CDR2 SMNVEV (reference sequence). The CDR3 consists of 14 residues. V trimming: 6 bases; J trimming: 3 bases; junction bases outside the gene matches: 8. As DNA, the CDR3 is TGTGCCAGCAGAAACACAGGGGTTGGCTACGAGCAGTACTTC. Protein: CASRNTGVGYEQYF.

The J gene is TRBJ2-1, the V gene TRBV9; D possibly corresponds to TRBD2 (5 bases). Germline V gene data show CDR1 as SGDLS and CDR2 as YYNGEE. V was cut by 6 bases and J by 2 bases, with 18 bases left in between. The CDR3 is made up of 16 amino acids. The CDR3 loop is CASNAGGEWAYNEQFF. The DNA for the CDR3 is TGTGCCAGCAACGCCGGTGGGGAGTGGGCCTACAATGAGCAGTTCTTC.

The V call is TRBV5-4, the J call TRBJ1-1, with D unclear. The germline V gene has CDR1 SGHNT and CDR2 YYREEE (reference sequence). V was pared by 1 base and J by 0 bases, with 10 bases between. This CDR3 has 15 residues. CDR3: CASSLSSAVNTEAFF. The CDR3 nucleotides are TGTGCCAGCAGCTTGAGTTCCGCAGTGAACACTGAAGCTTTCTTT.

The DNA for the CDR3 is TGTGCCAGCAGCCCCGGACTAGCGGGAGTAGATACGCAGTATTTT. This encodes CASSPGLAGVDTQYF. V usage is TRBV6-4 and J usage is TRBJ2-3; 13 bases match TRBD2. The CDR3 is 15 amino acids. CDR1 and CDR2 (germline): MRHNA, SNTAGT. With 6 bases clipped from V and 5 bases from J, the junction kept 5 bases outside the gene matches.

The CDR3 nucleotides are TGTGCCAGCAGTTTTGGCGGGATGAACGGGGAGCTGTTTTTT. Translating it yields CASSFGGMNGELFF. The rearrangement uses TRBV28 and TRBJ2-2; possibly TRBD2 for D (6 bases). V lost 3 bases and J lost 7, with 12 bases in between. The CDR3 loop spans 14 amino acids. CDR1 and CDR2 from the germline V gene are MDHEN and SYDVKM.

This rearrangement joins TRBV10-3 to TRBJ2-3; 8 nucleotides align to TRBD2. V lost 3 bases to trimming and J lost 0 bases; unmatched junction nucleotides: 5. Germline V CDR1 and CDR2: ENHRY, SYGVKD. CDR3 size: 16 residues. Here the CDR3 reads CAISDPPSGSTDTQYF. The CDR3 DNA reads TGTGCCATCAGTGATCCTCCTAGCGGGAGCACAGATACGCAGTATTTT.

This chain uses TRBV29-1 with TRBJ1-1, with unresolved D. Between the trimmed V and J ends, which lost 0 bases and 6 bases, there was a span of 14 bases. Germline lookup yields CDR1 SQVTM and CDR2 ANQGSEA. The CDR3 length is 14 residues. CDR3 region: CSVEDPVPRAEAFF. The CDR3, as DNA: TGCAGCGTTGAAGACCCCGTCCCGAGAGCTGAAGCTTTCTTT.

This clone was detected once. V is TRBV19 and J is TRBJ2-7, with 7 nucleotides matching TRBD1. Germline CDR1 is LNHDA and CDR2 is SQIVND (reference sequence). The CDR3 contains 14 residues. V dropped 5 bases and J dropped 7; count of bases not matched to a gene: 11. CDR3 residues: CASSPTRGSWEQYF. In DNA, the CDR3 is TGTGCCAGTAGTCCCACCAGGGGGAGTTGGGAGCAGTACTTC. The full variable domain, with the rest looked up from reference TRBV19 and TRBJ2-7, is DGGITQSPKYLFRKEGQNVTLSCEQNLNHDAMYWYRQDPGQGLRLIYYSQIVNDFQKGDIAEGYSVSREKKESFPLTVTSAQKNPTAFYLCASSPTRGSWEQYFGPGTRLTVT.

The CDR3 here is CASSFSQGSGYEQYF. The CDR3 coding sequence is TGTGCCAGCAGCTTCTCACAGGGGTCGGGCTACGAGCAGTACTTC. This chain joins TRBV5-5 and TRBJ2-7; TRBD1 agrees at 7 bases. CDR1 is SGHKS and CDR2 is YYEKEE in the germline V gene (reference sequence). The V gene end was trimmed by 2 bases and the J gene end by 3 bases; junction bases not matched to a gene: 8. The CDR3 covers 15 residues.

Only a few counts were recorded for this clone. The genes are TRBV6-4 and TRBJ2-3; 8 nucleotides agree with TRBD2. CDR3 length: 15 amino acids. Germline CDR1 and CDR2: MRHNA and SNTAGT. Germline trimming cut 3 bases from V and 4 bases from J; bases unmatched to any gene: 6. The CDR3 DNA follows: TGTGCCAGCAGTGAAGATACGGGAGGGGCAGATACGCAGTATTTT. This translates into CASSEDTGGADTQYF.

This chain uses TRBV29-1 with TRBJ1-1; D is undetermined. Trimming took 7 bases from V and 7 from J, leaving 4 bases between them. Germline CDR1 is SQVTM and CDR2 is ANQGSEA. CDR3 length: 8 residues. CDR3 coding DNA: TGCAGCGCAGGTGAAGCTTTCTTT. Protein sequence: CSAGEAFF.

This chain uses TRBV11-2 with TRBJ2-7; TRBD1 matches at 7 bases. Germline trimming cut 5 bases from V and 2 bases from J; bases unmatched to any gene: 12. The germline V gene has CDR1 SGHAT and CDR2 FQNNGV. The CDR3 contains 16 residues. The CDR3 bases are TGTGCCAGCAGCCAGATATACCGGGACAGTCCCTACGAGCAGTACTTC. As protein: CASSQIYRDSPYEQYF.